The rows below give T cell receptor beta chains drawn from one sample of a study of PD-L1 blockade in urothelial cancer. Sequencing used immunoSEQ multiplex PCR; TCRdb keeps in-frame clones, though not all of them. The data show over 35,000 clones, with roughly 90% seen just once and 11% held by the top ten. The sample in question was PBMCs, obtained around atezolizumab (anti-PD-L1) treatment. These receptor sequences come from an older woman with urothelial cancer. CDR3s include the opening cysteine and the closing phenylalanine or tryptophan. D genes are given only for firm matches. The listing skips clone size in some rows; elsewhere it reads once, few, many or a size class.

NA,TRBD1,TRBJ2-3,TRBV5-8,TGTGCCAGCAGTCTGGGACAGGGGAACGCAGATACGCAGTATTTT,CASSLGQGNADTQYF
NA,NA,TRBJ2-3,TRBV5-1,TGCGCCAGCAGCTACACAGGGATGGGAACAGATACGCAGTATTTT,CASSYTGMGTDTQYF
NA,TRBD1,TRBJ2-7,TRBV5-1,TGCGCCAGCAGCACCACAGGGGGCGTTTACGAGCAGTACTTC,CASSTTGGVYEQYF
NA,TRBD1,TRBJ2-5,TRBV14,TGTGCCAGCAGCCAATCAACCAGGGGGCTCCAAGAGACCCAGTACTTC,CASSQSTRGLQETQYF
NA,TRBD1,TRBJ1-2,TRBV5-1,TGCGCCAGCAGCTTGGGGGCAGGGGGATCGAACCCCGGTGGCTACACCTTC,CASSLGAGGSNPGGYTF
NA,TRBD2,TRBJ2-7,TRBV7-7,TGTGCCAGCAGCACGCAGACTAGCGGGAGGGCCGTCTACGAGCAGTACTTC,CASSTQTSGRAVYEQYF
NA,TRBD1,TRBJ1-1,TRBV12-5,TGTGCTAGTGGGACAGGGACAGGTCGAGAAGCTTTCTTT,CASGTGTGREAFF
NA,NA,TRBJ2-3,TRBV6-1,TGTGCCAGCAAGGGACAACGCACAGATACGCAGTATTTT,CASKGQRTDTQYF
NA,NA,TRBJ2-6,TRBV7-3,TGTGCCAGCAGCTTTAACTCTCTGAGGGCCAACGTCCTGACTTTC,CASSFNSLRANVLTF
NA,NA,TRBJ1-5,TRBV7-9,TGTGCCAGCAGCCCTAGGGGTTGGGGCAATCAGCCCCAGCATTTT,CASSPRGWGNQPQHF
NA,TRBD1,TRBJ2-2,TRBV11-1,TGTGCCAGCAGAGACTGGACAGGGGTTGACGGGGAGCTGTTTTTT,CASRDWTGVDGELFF
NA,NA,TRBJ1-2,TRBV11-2,TGTGCCAGCTCCTCAGCCAGGGTTTATGGCTACACCTTC,CASSSARVYGYTF
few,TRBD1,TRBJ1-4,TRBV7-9,TGTGCCAGCAGCACTAGACAGGGGGAAAAACTGTTTTTT,CASSTRQGEKLFF
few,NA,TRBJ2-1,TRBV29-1,TGCAGCGTTGAAGTGCGGGATCGTGAGCAGTTCTTC,CSVEVRDREQFF
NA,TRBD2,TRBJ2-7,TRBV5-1,TGCGCCAGCAGCCCTCCGGGACTAGCGTACGAGCAGTACTTC,CASSPPGLAYEQYF
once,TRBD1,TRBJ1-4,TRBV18,TGTGCCAGCTCACCCACTTTAGACAGGGGTGAAAAACTGTTTTTT,CASSPTLDRGEKLFF
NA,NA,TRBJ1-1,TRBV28,TGTGCCAGCAGTGTAGGACGGGGAGCTTTCTTT,CASSVGRGAFF
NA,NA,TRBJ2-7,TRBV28,TGTGCCAGCACCCGCCCCCAGGGGACAACGAACGAGCAGTACTTC,CASTRPQGTTNEQYF
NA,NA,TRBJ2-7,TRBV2,TGTGCCAGCAGTGAAGGAGGGAATTACGAGCAGTACTTC,CASSEGGNYEQYF
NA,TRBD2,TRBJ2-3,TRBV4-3,TGCGCCAGCAGCCAAGATCAGTGGCTAGCGGGCCCTTTGAAAGGCTTTGATACGCAGTATTTT,CASSQDQWLAGPLKGFDTQYF
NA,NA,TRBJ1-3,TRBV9,TGTGCCAGCAGCGTAGAAATTGGAGGGGCTGGAAACACCATATATTTT,CASSVEIGGAGNTIYF
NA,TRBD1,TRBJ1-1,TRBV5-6,TGTGCCAGCAGCTGGGACAGGGCCATGTCGAACACTGAAGCTTTCTTT,CASSWDRAMSNTEAFF
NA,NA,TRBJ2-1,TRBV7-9,TGTGCCAGCAGCTTAGTCGGGAAATCCTACAATGAGCAGTTCTTC,CASSLVGKSYNEQFF
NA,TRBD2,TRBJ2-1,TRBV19,TGTGCCAGTAACCAACAAGCGGGAGGTCCCTACAATGAGCAGTTCTTC,CASNQQAGGPYNEQFF
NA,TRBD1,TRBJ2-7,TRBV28,TGTGCCAGCAGCAACCTCGGACAGGGGATAGGATACGAGCAGTACTTC,CASSNLGQGIGYEQYF
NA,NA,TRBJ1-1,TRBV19,TGTGCCAGTAGTCTTACAGGGGAAGCTTTCTTT,CASSLTGEAFF
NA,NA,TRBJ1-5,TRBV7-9,TGTGCCAGCAGCTTAGCAGGGGCAGGCAATCAGCCCCAGCATTTT,CASSLAGAGNQPQHF
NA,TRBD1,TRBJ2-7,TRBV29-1,TGCAGCGTTGTCCAGGGGGCTTCCTACGAGCAGTACTTC,CSVVQGASYEQYF
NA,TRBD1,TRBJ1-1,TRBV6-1,TGTGCCAGCCGTCGAGAAGGGGGCGGGACTGAAGCTTTCTTT,CASRREGGGTEAFF
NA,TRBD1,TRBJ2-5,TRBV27,TGTGCCAGCAGGGGACAGGGGGCGGTGGGGGCTCTGGGACGACAAGAGACCCAGTACTTC,CASRGQGAVGALGRQETQYF
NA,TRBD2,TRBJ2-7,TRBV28,TGTGCCAGCAGTTTGCGGGCGGGAGGCGGCCACGAGCAGTACTTC,CASSLRAGGGHEQYF
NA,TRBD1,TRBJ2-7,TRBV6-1,TGTGCCAGCAGTGAAGTGGGAGACAGGGGCTACGAGCAGTACTTC,CASSEVGDRGYEQYF
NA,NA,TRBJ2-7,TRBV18,TGTGCCAGCTCACCTCCCGTCCTAACCTACGAGCAGTACTTC,CASSPPVLTYEQYF
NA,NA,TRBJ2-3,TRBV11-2,TGTGCCAGCAGCTTAGTGAGTGGTGATACGCAGTATTTT,CASSLVSGDTQYF
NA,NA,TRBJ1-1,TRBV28,TGTGCCAGCAGGTACCAACAGGGTATCGGGGACACTGAAGCTTTCTTT,CASRYQQGIGDTEAFF
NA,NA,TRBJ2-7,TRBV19,TGTGCCAGTAGTATGTGGGGCCAGAGCTCCTACGAGCAGTACTTC,CASSMWGQSSYEQYF
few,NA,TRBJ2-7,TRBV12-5,TGTGCTAGTGGTTTGGGGCAGACAGGCTCCTACGAGCAGTACTTC,CASGLGQTGSYEQYF
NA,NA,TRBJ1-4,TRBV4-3,TGCGCCAGCAGCCAAGATCAACGCGGTGGGCGGGGGCTCAGCATTAATGAAAAACTGTTTTTT,CASSQDQRGGRGLSINEKLFF
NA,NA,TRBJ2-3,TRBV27,TGTGCCAGCAGTTTAAGGGCGACTATCTCCACAGATACGCAGTATTTT,CASSLRATISTDTQYF
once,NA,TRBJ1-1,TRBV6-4,TGTGCCAGCAAAAGTAAATGGCAGGGAAAGAACACTGAAGCTTTCTTT,CASKSKWQGKNTEAFF
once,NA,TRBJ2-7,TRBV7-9,TGTGCCAGCAGCCCCCCCCCAGGAAAGGGGATGTACTACGAGCAGTACTTC,CASSPPPGKGMYYEQYF
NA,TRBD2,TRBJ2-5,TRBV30,TGTGCCTGGAAAGTCGGGACTAGCGGGTCGTCGTCCCAGTACTTC,CAWKVGTSGSSSQYF